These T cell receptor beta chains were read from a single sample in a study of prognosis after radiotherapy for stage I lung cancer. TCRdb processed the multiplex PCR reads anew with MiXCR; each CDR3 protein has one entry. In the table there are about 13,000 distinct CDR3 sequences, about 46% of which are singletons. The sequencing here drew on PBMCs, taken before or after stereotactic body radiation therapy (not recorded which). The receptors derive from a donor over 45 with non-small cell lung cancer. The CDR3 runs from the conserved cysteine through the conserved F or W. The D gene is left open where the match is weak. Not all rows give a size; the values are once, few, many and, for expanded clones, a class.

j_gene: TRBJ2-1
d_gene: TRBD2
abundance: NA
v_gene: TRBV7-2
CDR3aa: CASSYLAGPSEQFF
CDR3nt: TGTGCCAGCAGCTATTTAGCGGGACCCTCTGAGCAGTTCTTC

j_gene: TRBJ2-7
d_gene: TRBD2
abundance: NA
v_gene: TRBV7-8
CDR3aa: CASSFRGTSGRYEQYF
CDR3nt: TGTGCCAGCAGCTTTCGGGGGACTAGCGGGAGGTACGAGCAGTACTTC

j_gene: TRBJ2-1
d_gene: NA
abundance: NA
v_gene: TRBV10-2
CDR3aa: CASTSGFYNEQFF
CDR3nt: TGCGCCAGCACTAGTGGGTTTTACAATGAGCAGTTCTTC

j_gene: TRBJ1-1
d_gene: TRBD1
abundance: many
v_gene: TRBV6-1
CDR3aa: CAIKRQGQGTEAFF
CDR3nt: TGTGCCATTAAAAGACAGGGACAAGGCACTGAAGCTTTCTTT

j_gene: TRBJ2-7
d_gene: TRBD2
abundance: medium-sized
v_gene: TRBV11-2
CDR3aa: CASSLGAGVAAYEQYF
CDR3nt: TGTGCCAGCAGCTTAGGGGCGGGAGTGGCTGCCTACGAGCAGTACTTC

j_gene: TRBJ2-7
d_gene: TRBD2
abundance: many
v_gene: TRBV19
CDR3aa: CATSPSGSRDEQYF
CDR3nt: TGTGCCACCTCCCCCAGCGGGAGTAGAGACGAGCAGTACTTC

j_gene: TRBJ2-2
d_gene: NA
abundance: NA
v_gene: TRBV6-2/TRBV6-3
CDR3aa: CASSSGPTFNTGELFF
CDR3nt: TGTGCCAGCAGTTCGGGCCCAACGTTTAACACCGGGGAGCTGTTTTTT

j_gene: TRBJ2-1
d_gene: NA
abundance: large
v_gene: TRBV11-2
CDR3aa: CASSLDDLAYNEQFF
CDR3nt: TGTGCCAGCAGCTTAGATGACCTCGCCTACAATGAGCAGTTCTTC

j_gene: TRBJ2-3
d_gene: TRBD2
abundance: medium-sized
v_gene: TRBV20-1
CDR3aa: CSARDQGLAGADTQYF
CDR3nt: TGCAGTGCTAGAGATCAAGGACTAGCGGGAGCCGATACGCAGTATTTT

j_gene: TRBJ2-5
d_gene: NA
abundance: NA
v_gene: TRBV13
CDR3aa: CASTSRAKTQYF
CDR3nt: TGTGCCAGCACCAGTCGCGCGAAGACCCAGTACTTC

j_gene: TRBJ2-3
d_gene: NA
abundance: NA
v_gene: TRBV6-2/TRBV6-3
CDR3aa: CASSYSGLSEITDTQYF
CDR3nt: TGTGCCAGCAGTTACTCCGGACTATCGGAGATCACAGATACGCAGTATTTT

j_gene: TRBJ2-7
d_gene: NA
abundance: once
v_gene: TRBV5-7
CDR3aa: CASSTQVAGPSYEQYF
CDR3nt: TGTGCCAGCAGCACCCAGGTGGCAGGGCCTTCCTACGAGCAGTACTTC

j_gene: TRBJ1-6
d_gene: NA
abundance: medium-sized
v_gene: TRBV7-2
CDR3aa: CASSLRDGHNSPLHF
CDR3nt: TGTGCCAGCAGCTTAAGGGACGGACATAATTCACCCCTCCACTTT

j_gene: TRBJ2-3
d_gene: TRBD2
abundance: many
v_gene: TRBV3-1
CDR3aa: CASSQWKGGRSPTQYF
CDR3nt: TGTGCCAGCAGCCAATGGAAGGGCGGGAGGTCACCTACGCAGTATTTT

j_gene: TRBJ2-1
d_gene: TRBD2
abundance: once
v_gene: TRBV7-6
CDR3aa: CASSHRTSGDYNEQFF
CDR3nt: TGTGCCAGCAGCCATAGAACTAGCGGGGACTACAATGAGCAGTTCTTC

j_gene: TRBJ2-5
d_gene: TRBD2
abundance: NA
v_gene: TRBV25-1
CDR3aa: CASSGGEVAGEEAETQYF
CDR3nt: TGTGCCAGCAGTGGAGGGGAGGTAGCGGGAGAGGAGGCGGAGACACAGTACTTC

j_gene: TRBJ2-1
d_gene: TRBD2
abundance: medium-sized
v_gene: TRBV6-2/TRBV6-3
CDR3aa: CASSEPLAGVGYNEQFF
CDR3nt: TGTGCCAGCAGCGAACCTTTAGCGGGAGTCGGGTACAATGAGCAGTTCTTC

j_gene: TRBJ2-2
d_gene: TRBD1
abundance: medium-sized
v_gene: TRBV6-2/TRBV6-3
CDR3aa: CASSGQTGADTGELFF
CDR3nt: TGTGCCAGCAGTGGCCAGACAGGGGCTGACACCGGGGAGCTGTTTTTT

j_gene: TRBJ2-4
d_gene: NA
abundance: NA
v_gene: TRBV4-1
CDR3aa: CASSQDIGLGTSKANIQYF
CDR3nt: TGCGCCAGCAGCCAAGATATTGGGTTAGGGACTTCTAAGGCAAACATTCAGTACTTC

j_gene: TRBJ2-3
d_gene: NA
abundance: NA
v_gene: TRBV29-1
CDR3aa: CSSAVGADTQYF
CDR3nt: TGCAGCTCCGCCGTGGGGGCAGATACACAGTATTTT

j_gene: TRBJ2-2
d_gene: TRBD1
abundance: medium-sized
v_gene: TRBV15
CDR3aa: CATSRIPGQGATGELFF
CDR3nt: TGTGCCACCAGCAGAATACCGGGACAGGGGGCGACCGGGGAGCTGTTTTTT

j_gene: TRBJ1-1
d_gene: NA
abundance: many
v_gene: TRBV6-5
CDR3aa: CASSYWGEAFF
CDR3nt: TGTGCCAGCAGTTACTGGGGTGAAGCTTTCTTT

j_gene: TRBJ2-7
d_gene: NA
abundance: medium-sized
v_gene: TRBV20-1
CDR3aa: CSARERDTSYEQYF
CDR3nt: TGCAGTGCTAGAGAACGGGACACGTCCTACGAGCAGTACTTC

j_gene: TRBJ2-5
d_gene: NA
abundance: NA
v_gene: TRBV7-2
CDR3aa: CASSSGPWRETQYF
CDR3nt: TGTGCCAGCAGCTCGGGACCCTGGCGTGAGACCCAGTACTTC

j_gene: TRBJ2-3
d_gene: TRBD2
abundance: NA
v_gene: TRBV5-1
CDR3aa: CASSPCSGVTGDTQYF
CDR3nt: TGCGCCAGCAGTCCCTGTAGCGGGGTAACGGGGGATACGCAGTATTTT

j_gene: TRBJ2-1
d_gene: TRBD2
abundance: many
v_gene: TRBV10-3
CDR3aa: CAIKNPSGRADEQFF
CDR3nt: TGTGCCATCAAGAACCCTAGCGGGAGGGCCGATGAGCAGTTCTTC

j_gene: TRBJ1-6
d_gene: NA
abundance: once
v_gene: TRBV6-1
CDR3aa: CGSVLTNSPLHF
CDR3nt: TGTGGCAGTGTGCTGACTAATTCACCCCTCCACTTT

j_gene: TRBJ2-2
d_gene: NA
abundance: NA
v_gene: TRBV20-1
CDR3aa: CSARVPGRHTGELFF
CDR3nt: TGCAGTGCTAGAGTTCCGGGACGGCACACCGGGGAGCTGTTTTTT

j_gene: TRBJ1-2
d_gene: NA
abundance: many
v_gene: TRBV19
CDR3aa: CASSIGGTSNYGYTF
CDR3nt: TGTGCCAGTAGTATCGGAGGGACATCTAACTATGGCTACACCTTC

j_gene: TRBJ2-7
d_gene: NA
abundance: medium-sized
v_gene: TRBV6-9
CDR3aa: CASSYGQEAWGEQYF
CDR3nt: TGTGCCAGCAGTTACGGTCAGGAGGCGTGGGGGGAGCAGTACTTC

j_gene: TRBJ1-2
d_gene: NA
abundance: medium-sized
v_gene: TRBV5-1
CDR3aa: CASSLLTANYGYTF
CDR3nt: TGCGCCAGCAGCTTATTGACAGCAAACTATGGCTACACCTTC

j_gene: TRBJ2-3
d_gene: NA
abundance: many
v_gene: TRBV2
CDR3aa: CASRARGGHTQYF
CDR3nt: TGTGCCAGCAGGGCCAGGGGAGGACATACGCAGTATTTT

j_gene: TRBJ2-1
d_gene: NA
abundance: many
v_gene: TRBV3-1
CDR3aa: CASSQEMRPTYNEQFF
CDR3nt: TGTGCCAGCAGCCAAGAAATGCGGCCCACCTACAATGAGCAGTTCTTC

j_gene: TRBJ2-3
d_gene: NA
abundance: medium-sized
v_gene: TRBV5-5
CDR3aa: CASTLRGASTDTQYF
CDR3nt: TGTGCCAGCACCTTACGAGGAGCTTCCACAGATACGCAGTATTTT

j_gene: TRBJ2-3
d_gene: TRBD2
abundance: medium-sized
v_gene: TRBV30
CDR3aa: CAWGLAGGEDTQYF
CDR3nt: TGTGCCTGGGGACTAGCGGGAGGAGAGGATACGCAGTATTTT

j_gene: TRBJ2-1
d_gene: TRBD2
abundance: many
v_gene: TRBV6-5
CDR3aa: CALGEGYNEQFF
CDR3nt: TGTGCCTTAGGGGAGGGGTACAATGAGCAGTTCTTC

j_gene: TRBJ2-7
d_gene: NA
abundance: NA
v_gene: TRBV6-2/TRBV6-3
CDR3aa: CASKKGPSYEQYF
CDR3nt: TGTGCCAGCAAAAAGGGGCCTTCCTACGAGCAGTACTTC

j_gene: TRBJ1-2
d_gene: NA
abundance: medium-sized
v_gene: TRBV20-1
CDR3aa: CSPYGYTF
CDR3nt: TGCAGCCCCTATGGCTACACCTTC

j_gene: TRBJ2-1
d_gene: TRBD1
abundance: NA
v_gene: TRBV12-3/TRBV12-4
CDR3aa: CASSPGDRDFNEQFF
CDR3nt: TGTGCCAGCAGTCCGGGGGACAGGGATTTCAATGAGCAGTTCTTC

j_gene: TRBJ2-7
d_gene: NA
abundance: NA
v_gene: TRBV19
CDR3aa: CASSASASSYEHYF
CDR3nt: TGTGCCAGTAGTGCAAGTGCTAGCTCCTACGAGCATTACTTC

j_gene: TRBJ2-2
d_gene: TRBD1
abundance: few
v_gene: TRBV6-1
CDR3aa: CASTQGAVGELFF
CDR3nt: TGTGCCAGCACCCAGGGGGCCGTCGGGGAGCTGTTTTTT

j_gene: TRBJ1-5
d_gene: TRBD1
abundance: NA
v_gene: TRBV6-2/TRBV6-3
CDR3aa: CANSYSRQGNKPQHF
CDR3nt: TGTGCCAACAGTTACTCGAGACAGGGGAATAAGCCCCAGCATTTT

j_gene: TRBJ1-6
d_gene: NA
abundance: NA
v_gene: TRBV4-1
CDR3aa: CASSQLHSAANSPLHF
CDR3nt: TGCGCCAGCAGCCAACTTCACAGCGCCGCAAATTCACCCCTCCACTTT

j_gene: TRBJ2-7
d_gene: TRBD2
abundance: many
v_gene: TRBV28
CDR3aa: CASFGGRGSYEQYF
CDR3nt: TGTGCCAGCTTTGGCGGGAGAGGATCGTACGAGCAGTACTTC

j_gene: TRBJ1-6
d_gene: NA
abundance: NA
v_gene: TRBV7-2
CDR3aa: CASSLGAANSPLHF
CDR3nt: TGTGCCAGCAGCTTAGGGGCGGCCAACTCACCCCTCCACTTT

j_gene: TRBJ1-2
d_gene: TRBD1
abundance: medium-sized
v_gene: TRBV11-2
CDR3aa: CASSFSGQGIYGYTF
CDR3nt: TGTGCCAGCAGCTTCTCGGGACAGGGGATCTATGGCTACACCTTC

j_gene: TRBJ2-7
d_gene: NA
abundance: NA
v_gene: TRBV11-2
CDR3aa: CASSSLRYQYEQYF
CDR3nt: TGTGCCAGCAGCTCCTTGCGGTACCAATACGAGCAATACTTC

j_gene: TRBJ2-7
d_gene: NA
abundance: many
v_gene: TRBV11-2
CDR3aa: CASSSLRYRYEQYF
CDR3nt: TGTGCCAGCAGCTCCTTGCGGTACCGATACGAGCAGTACTTC

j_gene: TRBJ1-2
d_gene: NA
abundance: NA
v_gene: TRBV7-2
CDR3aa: CASSLNSYYGYTF
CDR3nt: TGTGCCAGCAGCTTAAACAGCTACTATGGCTACACCTTC

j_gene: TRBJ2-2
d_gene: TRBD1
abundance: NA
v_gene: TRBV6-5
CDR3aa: CASSYFRDRGLGELFF
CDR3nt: TGTGCCAGCAGTTACTTTCGGGACAGGGGCCTCGGGGAGCTGTTTTTT

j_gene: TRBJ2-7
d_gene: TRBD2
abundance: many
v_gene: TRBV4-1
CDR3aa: CASSPDARTSGRSYEQYF
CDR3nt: TGCGCCAGCAGCCCCGACGCAAGGACTAGCGGGAGGTCCTACGAGCAGTACTTC

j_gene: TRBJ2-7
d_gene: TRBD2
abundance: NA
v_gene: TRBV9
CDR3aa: CASSVGLADTYEQYF
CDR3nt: TGTGCCAGCAGCGTAGGACTAGCGGATACCTACGAGCAGTACTTC

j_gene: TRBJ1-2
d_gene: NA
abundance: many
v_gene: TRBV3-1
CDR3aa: CASSWTSVPSYGYTF
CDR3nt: TGTGCCAGCAGCTGGACCAGTGTGCCGTCCTATGGCTACACCTTC